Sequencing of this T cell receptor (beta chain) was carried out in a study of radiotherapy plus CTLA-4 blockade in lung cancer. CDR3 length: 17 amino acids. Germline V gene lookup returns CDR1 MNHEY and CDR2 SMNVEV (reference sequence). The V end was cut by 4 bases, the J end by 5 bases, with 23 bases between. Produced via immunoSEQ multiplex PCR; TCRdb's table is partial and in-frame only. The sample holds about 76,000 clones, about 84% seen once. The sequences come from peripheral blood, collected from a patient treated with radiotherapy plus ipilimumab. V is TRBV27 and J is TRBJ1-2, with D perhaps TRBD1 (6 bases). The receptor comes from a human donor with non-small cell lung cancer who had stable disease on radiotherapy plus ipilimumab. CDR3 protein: CASSSLGVTGWGYGYTF. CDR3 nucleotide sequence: TGTGCCAGCAGTTCACTCGGGGTCACAGGGTGGGGGTATGGCTACACCTTC.